The source of this TCR beta chain is a study of shared clonotypes between healthy human individuals. Whole-study results and caveats: Only blood was sampled; tissue repertoires likely differ.

The germline V gene has CDR1 MNHNS and CDR2 SASEGT. Trimming pared 3 bases from V and 0 bases from J, leaving 10 bases between. The length of the CDR3 is 15 residues. Note on this clone: The antigen is not known.

The deep-level immunoSEQ assay was used. Clones were read by immunoSEQ multiplex PCR, and TCRdb kept only the in-frame ones, dropping some. Here the sample spans approximately 500,000 clones, roughly 95% being singletons. Adult Caucasians living in Nashville, Tennessee made up all of the donors. Naive CD4+ cells were CD45RA-selected; the remaining cells were memory. The chain has TRBV6-1 and TRBJ2-3, with D unclear. Sequencing was carried out using naive CD4+ T cells sorted from blood. Subset defined: CD45RA+ positively selected. This receptor was obtained from a woman in her 30s in good health. This CDR3 is CASSESLTSTDTQYF. CDR3 in DNA: TGTGCCAGCAGTGAGAGCTTAACTAGCACAGATACGCAGTATTTT.